The source of this T cell receptor beta chain is a study of cytomegalovirus exposure and HLA in healthy donors. Whole-study results and caveats: Most sequenced TCRs were rare (though some public TCRs occurred in many donors).

CDR3 length equals 14 residues. The germline V gene has CDR1 MGHRA and CDR2 YSYEKL. The ends were cut back, 0 bases at V and 4 bases at J, with 9 bases in the middle. Vbeta (60) and Jbeta (13) primers were used in the PCR. Sequencing used immunoSEQ multiplex PCR; TCRdb keeps in-frame clones, though not all of them. Of over 70,000 clones in the sample, roughly 70% were seen once. For this clone: Its antigen is undetermined.

The receptor's source is a man younger than 40 in good health and CMV-seronegative. The gene calls are TRBV4-1 and TRBJ1-2; no clear D gene. Sequenced: PBMCs. The CDR3 nucleotides are TGCGCCAGCAGCCAAGATACTAGGACCTATGGCTACACCTTC. Its translation: CASSQDTRTYGYTF.